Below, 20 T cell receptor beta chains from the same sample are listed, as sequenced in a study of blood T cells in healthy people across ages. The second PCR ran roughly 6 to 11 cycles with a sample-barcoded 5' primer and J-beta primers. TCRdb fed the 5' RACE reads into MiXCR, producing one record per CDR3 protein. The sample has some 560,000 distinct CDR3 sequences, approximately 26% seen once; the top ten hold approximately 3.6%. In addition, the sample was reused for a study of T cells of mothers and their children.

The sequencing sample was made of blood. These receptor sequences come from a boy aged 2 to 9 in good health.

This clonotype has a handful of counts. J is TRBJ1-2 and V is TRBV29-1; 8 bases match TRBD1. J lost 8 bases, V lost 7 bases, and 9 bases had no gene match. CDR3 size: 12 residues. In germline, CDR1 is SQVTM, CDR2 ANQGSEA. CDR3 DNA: TGCAGCGCAGCGACAGGGGAGAGCGGCTACACCTTC. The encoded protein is CSAATGESGYTF. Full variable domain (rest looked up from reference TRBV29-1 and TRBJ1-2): SAVISQKPSRDICQRGTSLTIQCQVDSQVTMMFWYRQQPGQSLTLIATANQGSEATYESGFVIDKFPISRPNLTFSTLTVSNMSPEDSSIYLCSAATGESGYTFGSGTRLTVV.

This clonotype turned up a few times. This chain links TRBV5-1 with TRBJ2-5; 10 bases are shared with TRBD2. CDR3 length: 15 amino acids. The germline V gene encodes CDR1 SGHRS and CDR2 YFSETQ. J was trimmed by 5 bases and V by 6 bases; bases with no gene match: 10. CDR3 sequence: CASTTSGLLGETQYF. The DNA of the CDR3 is TGCGCCAGCACGACTAGCGGGCTCCTGGGGGAGACCCAGTACTTC.

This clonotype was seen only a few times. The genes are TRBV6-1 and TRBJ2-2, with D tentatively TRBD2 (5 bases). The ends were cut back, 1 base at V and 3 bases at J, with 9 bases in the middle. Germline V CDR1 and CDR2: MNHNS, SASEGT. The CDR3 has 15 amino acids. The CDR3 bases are TGTGCCAGCAGTGAAGGTACTAGGTACACCGGGGAGCTGTTTTTT. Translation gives CASSEGTRYTGELFF.

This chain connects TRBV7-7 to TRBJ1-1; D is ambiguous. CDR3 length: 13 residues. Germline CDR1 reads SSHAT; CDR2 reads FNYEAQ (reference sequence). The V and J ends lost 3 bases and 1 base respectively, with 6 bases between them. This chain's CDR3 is CASSFSTNTEAFF. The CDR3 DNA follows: TGTGCCAGCAGCTTTTCGACGAACACTGAAGCTTTCTTT.

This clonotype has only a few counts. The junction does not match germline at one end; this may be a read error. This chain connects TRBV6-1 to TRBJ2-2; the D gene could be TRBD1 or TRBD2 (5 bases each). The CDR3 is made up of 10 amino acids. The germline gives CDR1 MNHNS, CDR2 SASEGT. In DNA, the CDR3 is TGTGGCACCAGGGCCGGGGAGCTGGTTTTT. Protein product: CGTRAGELVF.

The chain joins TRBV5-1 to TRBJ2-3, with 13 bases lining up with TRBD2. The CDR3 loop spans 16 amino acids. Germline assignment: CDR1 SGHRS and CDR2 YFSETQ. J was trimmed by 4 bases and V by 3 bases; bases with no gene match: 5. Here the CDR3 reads CASSSTSGRNPDTQYF. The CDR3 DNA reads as TGCGCCAGCAGCTCGACTAGCGGGAGGAACCCAGATACGCAGTATTTT. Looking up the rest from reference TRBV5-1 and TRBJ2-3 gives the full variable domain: KAGVTQTPRYLIKTRGQQVTLSCSPISGHRSVSWYQQTPGQGLQFLFEYFSETQRNKGNFPGRFSGRQFSNSRSEMNVSTLELGDSALYLCASSSTSGRNPDTQYFGPGTRLTVL.

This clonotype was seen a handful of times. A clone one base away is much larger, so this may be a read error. CDR3 residues: CASSQGGGAGYGYTF. In DNA, the CDR3 is TGCGCCAGCAGCCAAGGGGGGGGAGCAGGCTATGGCTACACCTTC. The chain is built from TRBV4-1 and TRBJ1-2; D perhaps matches TRBD1 (5 bases). The CDR3 extends over 15 amino acids. Germline CDR1 MGHRA, CDR2 YSYEKL. Trimming stripped 1 base from V and 4 bases from J, with 13 bases between.

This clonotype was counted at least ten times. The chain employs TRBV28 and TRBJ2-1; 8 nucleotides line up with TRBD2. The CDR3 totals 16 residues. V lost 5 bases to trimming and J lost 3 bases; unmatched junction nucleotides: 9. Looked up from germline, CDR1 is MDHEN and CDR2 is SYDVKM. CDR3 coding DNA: TGTGCCAGCAGTCCGGGGGGTAGCGGGGACTACAATGAGCAGTTCTTC. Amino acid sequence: CASSPGGSGDYNEQFF.

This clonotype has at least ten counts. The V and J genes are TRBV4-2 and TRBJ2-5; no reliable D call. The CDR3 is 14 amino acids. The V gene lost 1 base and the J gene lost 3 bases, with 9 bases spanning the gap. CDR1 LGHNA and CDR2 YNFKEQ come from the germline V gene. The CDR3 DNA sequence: TGTGCCAGCAGCCAAGGGGTAGCAGAAGAGACCCAGTACTTC. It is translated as CASSQGVAEETQYF.

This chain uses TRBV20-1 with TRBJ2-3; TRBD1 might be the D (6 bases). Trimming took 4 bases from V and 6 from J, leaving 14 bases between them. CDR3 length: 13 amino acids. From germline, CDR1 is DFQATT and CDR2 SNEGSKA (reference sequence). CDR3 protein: CSANPQGLDTQYF. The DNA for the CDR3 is TGCAGTGCTAATCCCCAGGGGCTTGATACGCAGTATTTT.

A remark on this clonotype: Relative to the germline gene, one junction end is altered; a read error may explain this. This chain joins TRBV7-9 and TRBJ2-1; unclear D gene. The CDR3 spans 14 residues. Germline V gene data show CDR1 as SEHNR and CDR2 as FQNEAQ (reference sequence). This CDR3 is CASSLAGIEETRYF. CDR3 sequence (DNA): TGTGCCAGCAGCTTAGCAGGCATCGAGGAGACCCGGTACTTC.

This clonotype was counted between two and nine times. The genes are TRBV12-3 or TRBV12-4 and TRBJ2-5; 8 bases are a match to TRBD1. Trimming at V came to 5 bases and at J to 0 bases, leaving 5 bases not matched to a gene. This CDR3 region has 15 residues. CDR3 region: CASSAGQAYQETQYF. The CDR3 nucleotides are TGTGCCAGCAGTGCGGGACAGGCTTACCAAGAGACCCAGTACTTC.

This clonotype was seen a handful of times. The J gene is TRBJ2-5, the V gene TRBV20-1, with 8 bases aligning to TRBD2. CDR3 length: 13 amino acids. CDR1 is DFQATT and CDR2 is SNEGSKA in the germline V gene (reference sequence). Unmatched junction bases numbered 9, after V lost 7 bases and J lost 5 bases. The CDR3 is CSGRKRERETQYF. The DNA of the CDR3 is TGCAGTGGCCGGAAGCGGGAGCGGGAGACCCAGTACTTC.

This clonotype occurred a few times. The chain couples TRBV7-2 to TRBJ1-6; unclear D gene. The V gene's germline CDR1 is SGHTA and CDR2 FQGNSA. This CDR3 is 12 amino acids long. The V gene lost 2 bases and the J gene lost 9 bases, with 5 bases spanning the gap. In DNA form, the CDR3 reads TGTGCCAGCAGCTTACTGAGTTCACCCCTCCACTTT. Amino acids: CASSLLSSPLHF.

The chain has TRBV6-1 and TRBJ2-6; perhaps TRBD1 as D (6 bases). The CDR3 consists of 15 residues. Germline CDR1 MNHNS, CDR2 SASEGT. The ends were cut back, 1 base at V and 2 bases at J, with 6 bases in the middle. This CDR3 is CASSEEGAGANVLTF. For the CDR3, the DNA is TGTGCCAGCAGTGAAGAGGGGGCTGGGGCCAACGTCCTGACTTTC.

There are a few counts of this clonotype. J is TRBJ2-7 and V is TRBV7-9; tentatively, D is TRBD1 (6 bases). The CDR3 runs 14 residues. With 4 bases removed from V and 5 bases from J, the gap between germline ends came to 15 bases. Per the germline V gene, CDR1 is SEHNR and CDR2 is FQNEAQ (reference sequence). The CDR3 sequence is CASSSDSGANEQYF. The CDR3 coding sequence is TGTGCCAGCAGCTCCGACTCAGGGGCGAACGAGCAGTACTTC.

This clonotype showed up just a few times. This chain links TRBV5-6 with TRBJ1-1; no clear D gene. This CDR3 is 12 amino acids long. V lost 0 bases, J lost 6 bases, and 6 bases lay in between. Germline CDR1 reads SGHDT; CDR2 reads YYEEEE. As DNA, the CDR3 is TGTGCCAGCAGCTTGGATCTCGCTGAAGCTTTCTTT. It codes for CASSLDLAEAFF.

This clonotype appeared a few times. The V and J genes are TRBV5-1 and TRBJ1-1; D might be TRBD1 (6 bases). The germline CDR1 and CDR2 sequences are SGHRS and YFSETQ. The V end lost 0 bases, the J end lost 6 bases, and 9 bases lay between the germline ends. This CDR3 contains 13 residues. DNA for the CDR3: TGCGCCAGCAGCTTGGCGGGGGCCCCTGAAGCTTTCTTT. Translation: CASSLAGAPEAFF.

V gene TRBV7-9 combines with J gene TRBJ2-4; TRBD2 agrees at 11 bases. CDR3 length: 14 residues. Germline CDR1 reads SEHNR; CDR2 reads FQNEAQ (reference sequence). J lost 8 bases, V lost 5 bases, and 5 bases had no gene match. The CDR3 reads CASSPTSGKDIQYF. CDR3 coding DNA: TGTGCCAGCAGCCCGACTAGCGGGAAAGACATTCAGTACTTC.

The CDR3 region is CASSLEQVGIGDTQYF. CDR3 coding DNA: TGCGCCAGCAGCTTGGAACAGGTGGGCATCGGAGATACGCAGTATTTT. The J gene is TRBJ2-3, the V gene TRBV5-1; D perhaps matches TRBD1 (5 bases). The CDR3 runs 16 residues. Deletions cut 0 bases from V and 5 bases from J, with 16 bases between. Germline V gene sequence: CDR1 SGHRS, CDR2 YFSETQ.